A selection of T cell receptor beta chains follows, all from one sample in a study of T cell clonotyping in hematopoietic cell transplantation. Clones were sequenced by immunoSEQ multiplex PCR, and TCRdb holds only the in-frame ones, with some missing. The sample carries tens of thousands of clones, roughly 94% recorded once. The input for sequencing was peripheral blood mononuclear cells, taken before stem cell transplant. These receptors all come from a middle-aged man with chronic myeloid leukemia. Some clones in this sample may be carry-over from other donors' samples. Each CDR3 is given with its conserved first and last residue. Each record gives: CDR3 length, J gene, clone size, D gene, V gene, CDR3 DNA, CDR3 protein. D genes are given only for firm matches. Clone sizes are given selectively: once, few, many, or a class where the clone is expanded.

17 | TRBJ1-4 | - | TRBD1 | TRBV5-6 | TGTGCCAGCAGCCCTGGGGGACAGGGGAGAACTAATGAAAAACTGTTTTTT | CASSPGGQGRTNEKLFF
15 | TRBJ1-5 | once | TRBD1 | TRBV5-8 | TGTGCCAGCAGCTCCGGGGACAGAAGCAATCAGCCCCAGCATTTT | CASSSGDRSNQPQHF
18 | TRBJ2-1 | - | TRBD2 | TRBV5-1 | TGCGCCAGCAGCCCGGGGGTTTCGGGACTAGCGGGGGGCAATGAGCAGTTCTTC | CASSPGVSGLAGGNEQFF
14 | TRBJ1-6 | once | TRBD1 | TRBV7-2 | TGTGCCAGCAGCTCGGACAGGGGAAATTCACCCCTCCACTTT | CASSSDRGNSPLHF
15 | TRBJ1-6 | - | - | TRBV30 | TGTGCCCACAACCCGGGGGGCTCCTATAATTCACCCCTCCACTTT | CAHNPGGSYNSPLHF
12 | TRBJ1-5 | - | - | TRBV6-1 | TGTGCCAGCAGCCCAGGGTTTCAGCCCCAGCATTTT | CASSPGFQPQHF
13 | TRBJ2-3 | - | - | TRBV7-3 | TGTGCCAGCAGCTTAAAGGGGGCAGATACGCAGTATTTT | CASSLKGADTQYF
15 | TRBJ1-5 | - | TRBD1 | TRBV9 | TGTGCCAGCAGCGCAGGGGACAGGGCAAATCAGCCCCAGCATTTT | CASSAGDRANQPQHF
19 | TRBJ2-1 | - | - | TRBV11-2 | TGTGCCAGCAGCTTAGATGGGTTTCGGGCGGGGAGCTCCTACAATGAGCAGTTCTTC | CASSLDGFRAGSSYNEQFF
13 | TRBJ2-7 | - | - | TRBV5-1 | TGCGCCAGCAGCTCCGATTTCTCCTACGAGCAGTACTTC | CASSSDFSYEQYF
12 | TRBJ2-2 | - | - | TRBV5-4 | TGTGCCAGCATAAGACCCACCGGGGAGCTGTTTTTT | CASIRPTGELFF
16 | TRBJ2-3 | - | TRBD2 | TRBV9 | TGTGCCAGCAGCCCTGGGACTAGCGGGGGGGTAGATACGCAGTATTTT | CASSPGTSGGVDTQYF
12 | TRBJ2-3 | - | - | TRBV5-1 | TGCGCCAGCAGCTTGGTATCAGATACGCAGTATTTT | CASSLVSDTQYF
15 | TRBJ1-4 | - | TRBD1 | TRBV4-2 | TGTGCCAGCAGCCAAGTAGGCCAGGGGGTGGGAAAACTGTTTTTT | CASSQVGQGVGKLFF
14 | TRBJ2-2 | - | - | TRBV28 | TGTGCCAGCAGTTTGACGGGGAACACCGGGGAGCTGTTTTTT | CASSLTGNTGELFF
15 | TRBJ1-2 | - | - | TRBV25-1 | TGTGCCAGCAGCCAACCCAGGGGCCTCAACTATGGCTACACCTTC | CASSQPRGLNYGYTF
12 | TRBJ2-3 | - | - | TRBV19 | TGTGCCAGTAGTATCCGCAAAGATACGCAGTATTTT | CASSIRKDTQYF
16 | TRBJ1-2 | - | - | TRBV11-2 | TGTGCCAGCAGCCTGACGCGGGACTCCAGTTCCTATGGCTACACCTTC | CASSLTRDSSSYGYTF
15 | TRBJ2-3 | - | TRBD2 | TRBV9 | TGTGCCAGCAGCGTAGAGGGAGCGGGGGCAGGTACGCAGTATTTT | CASSVEGAGAGTQYF
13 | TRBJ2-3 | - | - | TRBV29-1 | TGCAGCGCGGAATTAGCGGGCACAGATACGCAGTATTTT | CSAELAGTDTQYF
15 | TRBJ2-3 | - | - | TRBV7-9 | TGTGCCAGCAGTCTTTTGTCCTTTAGCACAGATACGCAGTATTTT | CASSLLSFSTDTQYF
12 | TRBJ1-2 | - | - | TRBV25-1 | TGTGCCAGCAGCACACCTAACTATGGCTACACCTTC | CASSTPNYGYTF
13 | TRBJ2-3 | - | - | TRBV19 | TGTGCCAGTAGTTTATCAGGGACAGATACGCAGTATTTT | CASSLSGTDTQYF
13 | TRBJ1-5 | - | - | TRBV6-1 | TGTGCCAGCAGTGCCTCCCGAGGGCAGCCCCAGCATTTT | CASSASRGQPQHF
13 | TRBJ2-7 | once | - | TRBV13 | TGTGCCAGCAGCTTAGGCCCCGGGACCGAGCAGTACTTC | CASSLGPGTEQYF
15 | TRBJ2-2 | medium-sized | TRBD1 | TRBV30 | TGTGCCTGGAGTTCGACAGGGGGGATGACCGGGGAGCTGTTTTTT | CAWSSTGGMTGELFF